At least ten counts were recorded for the clone carrying this TCR beta chain. The data were taken from a study of molecular identifiers for immune sequencing clone quantification. A single record per CDR3 protein comes from TCRdb applying MiXCR to the PCR reads. The sample carries about 630,000 distinct CDR3 sequences, around 25% recorded once. This CDR3 comprises 14 residues. Germline values: CDR1 MNHEY, CDR2 SVGAGI. The V end lost 2 bases, the J end lost 4 bases, and 10 bases lay between the germline ends. This sequence joins TRBV6-5 and TRBJ2-3; D is possibly TRBD1 (5 bases). The clonotype originates from a human donor in good health. Some libraries in this study had Jurkat cell RNA spiked in. Sequenced sample: naive CD8+ T cells from blood, with Jurkat cell RNA spiked in. Subset denoted: FACS-sorted CD8+CD4-CCR7+CD45RA+ naive T cells. The CDR3 is CASSYVGRSDTQYF. CDR3 coding DNA: TGTGCCAGCAGTTACGTGGGGCGCTCAGATACGCAGTATTTT.